This T cell receptor (beta chain) comes out of a study of T cell clones after liver transplantation (dated by TCRdb to about 2019). Study-wide context: The samples were obtained from ITN030ST, a randomized trial that attempted immunosuppression withdrawal within 2 years after liver transplantation. Donor-reactive T cell clones were identified by TCRbeta sequencing following a pre-transplant mixed lymphocyte reaction and were subsequently tracked in post-transplant blood. As an antigen-independent comparator for the donor-reactive sequences, third party-reactive TCRbeta sequences from pre-transplant MLRs were identified as well. Of the eight recipients, three were HCV-positive, while the remaining recipients had been transplanted for non-autoimmune, non-viral indications. Until randomization at 12-24 months post-transplant, subjects were given standard immunosuppression, with no induction therapy. Tolerance was defined as complete withdrawal of immunosuppression for at least one year without a rise in liver enzymes beyond twice the upper limit of normal. Blood samples were collected pre-transplant, then pre-randomization ahead of withdrawal, and finally post-randomization once withdrawal had either been completed or failed. The study cohort included 8 liver transplant recipients, of whom 3 were classified as tolerant and 5 as non-tolerant.

High-throughput TCRbeta CDR3 sequencing of frozen genomic DNA was performed by immunoSEQ, including PCR amplification, mapping, bias correction and internal controls. Processing in the source paper ran as follows. Only productive rearrangements were retained, and each unique TCRbeta sequence was defined by its CDR3 nucleotide sequence together with its V and J gene. For classification of a sequence as donor-reactive, at least 5-fold expansion in CFSE-low cells relative to unstimulated pre-transplant cells and a frequency of at least 0.01% were required. Per-subject minimum frequency thresholds, based on the lowest-template unstimulated sample, ensured at least 90% detection power. Jensen-Shannon divergence between the top 1000 TCRbeta sequences after and before transplant was used to measure repertoire turnover. Two-sided Fisher's exact tests were used to test for changes in how often donor-reactive sequences were detected. Held by TCRdb, this immuneACCESS table contains in-frame sequences only and omits some clones. Under half of the omission traces to an unresolved V gene where checked; the cause of the rest is unknown. Clone size and V and J calls were adopted from that table, with D and trimming inferred from the DNA. The table for this sample lists roughly 60,000 clones; 70% to 80% of them were counted only once. 2.8% of the sample is taken by the ten largest.

Thawed unstimulated PBMCs were stained for CD3, CD4 and CD8 and FACS-sorted into CD3+CD4+ and CD3+CD8+ populations. Randomization to immunosuppression withdrawal applied to every one of the 8 studied subjects. The Qiagen DNeasy Blood and Tissue Kit was used for isolation of genomic DNA. According to the germline V gene, CDR1 reads SGHTA and CDR2 reads FQGNSA. For this chain, trimming is 6 bases at the V end and 1 base at the J end, and the number of junction bases without a gene match is 5. From cysteine to phenylalanine, the CDR3 is 14 amino acids long. CDR3 DNA only is kept here, 42 bases in frame from base 1. For this clone: This receptor's antigen is unknown. Within one base of it there is no much larger clone, and no base qualities were kept.

Broader findings and caveats from the paper: Conclusions were preliminary, limited by small, heterogeneous patient numbers and non-standardized post-transplant time points. Low numbers of available donor cells limited the measurable donor-reactive repertoire in two subjects. The decline in donor-reactive sequences exceeded the decline in third party-reactive sequences, suggesting partial antigen-specific deletion that was unrelated to withdrawal success. In most of the 8 subjects, circulating donor-reactive CD4 TCRbeta sequences decreased significantly after transplant, regardless of tolerance or HCV status. When repertoire turnover was accounted for, significantly reduced detection of donor-reactive sequences was found in 7 of 8 subjects for CD4 and in 8 of 8 subjects for CD8. Because no allograft tissue specimens were available, donor-reactive T cells may have migrated into the graft instead of being deleted.

The sequence was collected from a human patient who received a liver transplant. After a transplant, the graft donor may have provided part of the T cells. The chain is made from TRBV7-2 and TRBJ1-1, with 7 junctional bases fitting TRBD1. The specimen comprised CD4+ T cells from blood, sampled at the approximately 15-month timepoint. The CDR3 region reads CASRRGTENTEAFF. The DNA sequence is given as TGTGCCAGCAGAAGGGGGACAGAGAACACTGAAGCTTTCTTT.